These 32 T cell receptor beta chains came from one sample sequenced in a study of T cell repertoires in cytomegalovirus infection. One entry per CDR3 protein results from TCRdb running MiXCR on the reads. Among 740,000 or so distinct CDR3 sequences listed, 35% were seen once. Source material: PBMCs. The receptor set was obtained from a human donor in good health (CMV status not recorded). Some clones in this sample may be carry-over from other donors' samples.

V and J are TRBV5-1 and TRBJ2-7; D not resolved. There are 13 residues in the CDR3. Trimming removed 0 bases from V and 5 bases from J, with 9 bases in between. CDR1 is SGHRS, CDR2 YFSETQ, per germline. The CDR3: CASSLGVSDEQYF. The DNA of the CDR3 is TGCGCCAGCAGCTTGGGGGTGAGCGACGAGCAGTACTTC.

At least ten counts were recorded for this clonotype. This chain connects TRBV4-2 to TRBJ1-3; possible D gene TRBD1, 5 bases. Trimming removed 0 bases from V and 5 bases from J, with 14 bases in between. This CDR3 is built from 16 residues. Germline V CDR1 and CDR2: LGHNA, YNFKEQ. CDR3 sequence (DNA): TGTGCCAGCAGCCAAGAGAGAGGGGAAGGGCGAAACACCATATATTTT. This sequence encodes CASSQERGEGRNTIYF.

The rearrangement links TRBV6-6 to TRBJ2-5; 14 bases match TRBD2. From germline, CDR1 is MNHNY and CDR2 SVGAGI (reference sequence). The length of the CDR3 is 15 residues. J was trimmed by 4 bases and V by 6 bases; bases with no gene match: 4. CDR3 sequence: CASRRLAGGIETQYF. The CDR3 region has the DNA TGTGCCAGCAGGCGACTAGCGGGGGGGATAGAGACCCAGTACTTC.

The chain uses TRBV10-3 and TRBJ1-6, with D maybe TRBD1 (6 bases). V shed 3 bases and J shed 9 bases, with 12 bases lying between them. The CDR3 is made up of 14 amino acids. The germline V gene encodes CDR1 ENHRY and CDR2 SYGVKD. This chain's CDR3 is CAISEGGESSPLHF. CDR3 bases: TGTGCCATCAGTGAAGGGGGAGAGAGTTCACCCCTCCACTTT.

Only a few counts were recorded for this clonotype. The rearrangement joins TRBV5-1 to TRBJ2-7; 11 bases are a match to TRBD1. Trimming cost V 0 bases and J 3 bases; bases outside gene matches: 5. The CDR3 extends over 16 amino acids. CDR1 is SGHRS, CDR2 YFSETQ, per germline. The DNA for the CDR3 is TGCGCCAGCAGCTTGGGACGGACAGGGGGCATCTACGAGCAGTACTTC. This gives the protein CASSLGRTGGIYEQYF.

This clonotype was picked up many times. The chain is built from TRBV7-2 and TRBJ2-7; D is undetermined. Trimming pared 2 bases from V and 1 base from J, leaving 15 bases between. CDR3 length equals 16 residues. CDR1 and CDR2 from the germline V gene are SGHTA and FQGNSA. The CDR3 nucleotides are TGTGCCAGCAGCTTAACCGGAGCAGGTCAATCCTACGAGCAGTACTTC. Translating it yields CASSLTGAGQSYEQYF. The whole variable domain, remainder taken from reference TRBV7-2 and TRBJ2-7, is GAGVSQSPSNKVTEKGKDVELRCDPISGHTALYWYRQSLGQGLEFLIYFQGNSAPDKSGLPSDRFSAERTGGSVSTLTIQRTQQEDSAVYLCASSLTGAGQSYEQYFGPGTRLTVT.

V is TRBV19 and J is TRBJ1-2; D is uncertain. CDR3 length: 13 residues. Trimming removed 5 bases from V and 6 bases from J, with 13 bases in between. Germline values: CDR1 LNHDA, CDR2 SQIVND (reference sequence). The CDR3 DNA reads TGTGCCAGTAGTTTGAAAGGGAAGGATGGCTACACCTTC. Encoded protein: CASSLKGKDGYTF.

Only one count was recorded for this clonotype. Relative to the germline gene, one junction end is altered; a read error may explain this. The chain links TRBV14 to TRBJ2-3, with D perhaps TRBD1 (7 bases). The CDR3 is 16 amino acids. Germline V gene data show CDR1 as SGHDN and CDR2 as FVKESK. Written as DNA, the CDR3 is TGTGCCAGCAGCCCTCTCGGCGGGATGGGGACAGATACGCCGTATTTT. Translated: CASSPLGGMGTDTPYF.

To note about this clonotype: The CDR3 end shows no conserved phenylalanine or tryptophan, and so a read error is likely. V usage is TRBV5-1 and J usage is TRBJ2-7, with 8 bases that match TRBD2. This CDR3 spans 15 amino acids. After removal of 0 bases from V and 4 bases from J, the junction contained 6 bases not matched to a gene. Germline assignment: CDR1 SGHRS and CDR2 YFSETQ. The CDR3 sequence is CASSLVPSGGYEQYL. The CDR3 DNA reads TGCGCCAGCAGCTTGGTCCCCAGCGGGGGTTACGAGCAGTACTTA.

The J gene is TRBJ2-1, the V gene TRBV5-1; D possibly corresponds to TRBD2 (5 bases). V was pared by 0 bases and J by 8 bases, with 18 bases between. This CDR3 contains 16 residues. CDR1 is SGHRS and CDR2 is YFSETQ in the germline V gene. In DNA, the CDR3 is TGCGCCAGCAGCTTGGTCGGTGGACCCGGGGATGATGAGCAGTTCTTC. It is translated as CASSLVGGPGDDEQFF.

The chain carries TRBV20-1 and TRBJ2-7; D may be TRBD1 (6 bases). Trimming took 1 base from V and 3 from J, leaving 19 bases between them. Germline CDR1 and CDR2: DFQATT and SNEGSKA (reference sequence). The CDR3 covers 16 residues. The CDR3 here is CSARGLNQGTLYEQYF. In nucleotides, the CDR3 is TGCAGTGCTAGAGGCCTTAATCAGGGGACACTCTACGAGCAGTACTTC.

This rearrangement joins TRBV11-1 to TRBJ2-1; possibly TRBD2 for D (7 bases). This CDR3 spans 16 amino acids. Germline V gives CDR1 SGHAT, CDR2 FQDESV (reference sequence). V was cut by 4 bases and J by 12 bases, with 25 bases left in between. CDR3 DNA sequence: TGTGCCAGCAGCTCGGCGGGGGCCGGGGGCCTCTACGTGCAGTTCTTC. Amino acids: CASSSAGAGGLYVQFF.

About this clonotype itself: The junction differs from germline at one of its ends, possibly a read error. The chain uses TRBV7-2 and TRBJ2-7; TRBD1 is a possible D gene (5 bases). This CDR3 region has 12 residues. The V gene's germline CDR1 is SGHTA and CDR2 FQGNSA. CDR3 sequence: CGSSHRLGEQYF. The CDR3 nucleotides are TGTGGCAGCAGCCACAGGCTAGGGGAGCAGTACTTC.

The J gene is TRBJ1-1, the V gene TRBV11-3; TRBD1 is a possible D gene (5 bases). The V end lost 1 base, the J end lost 3 bases, and 24 bases lay between the germline ends. The CDR3 extends over 19 amino acids. Germline V gives CDR1 SGHNT, CDR2 YENEEA. CDR3 sequence (DNA): TGTGCCAGCAGCTTAGGTTCCGCAGGGTCGAAGCGAAGGGACACTGAAGCTTTCTTT. It is translated as CASSLGSAGSKRRDTEAFF.

This clonotype has just a few counts. The chain combines TRBV7-2 with TRBJ2-1; TRBD2 matches at 11 bases. CDR3 length: 13 residues. Trimming took 6 bases from V and 8 from J; bases not matched to a gene: 3. CDR1 and CDR2 from the germline V gene are SGHTA and FQGNSA. CDR3 residues: CASRPLAGDEQFF. Written as DNA, the CDR3 is TGTGCCAGCAGGCCACTAGCGGGGGATGAGCAGTTCTTC.

As to this clonotype: Since a far larger clone is one base different, this is likely a read error. The chain couples TRBV7-2 to TRBJ2-5, with D hard to call. The CDR3 is 11 residues long. Germline assignment: CDR1 SGHTA and CDR2 FQGNSA. In DNA, the CDR3 is TGTGCCAGCAGCTTATCGGAGACCCAGAACTTC. This translates into CASSLSETQNF.

V is TRBV20-1 and J is TRBJ2-7; D tentatively fits TRBD1 or TRBD2 (5 bases each). CDR3 length: 13 amino acids. CDR1 is DFQATT, CDR2 SNEGSKA, per germline (reference sequence). V dropped 2 bases and J dropped 2 bases, with 10 bases sitting between them. CDR3 residues: CSARYGAPYEQYF. The CDR3 DNA sequence: TGCAGTGCTAGATACGGGGCTCCCTACGAGCAGTACTTC.

J is TRBJ1-2 and V is TRBV20-1, with TRBD1 matching 7 bases. V gave up 1 base and J gave up 8 bases; unmatched junction bases: 10. The V gene's germline CDR1 is DFQATT and CDR2 SNEGSKA (reference sequence). The CDR3 has 14 amino acids. Written as DNA, the CDR3 is TGCAGTGCTAGAGTATGGGACAGCTATAGGGGCTACACCTTC. Translated: CSARVWDSYRGYTF.

This clonotype turned up a few times. The rearrangement uses TRBV7-9 and TRBJ1-1, with 7 nucleotides matching TRBD1. Losses at the gene ends were 1 base for V and 3 bases for J; bases not matched to a gene: 8. The CDR3 totals 16 residues. Germline V gives CDR1 SEHNR, CDR2 FQNEAQ (reference sequence). Written as DNA, the CDR3 is TGTGCCAGCAGCTTAGAGAGGGGGCGTAGGGACACTGAAGCTTTCTTT. This translates into CASSLERGRRDTEAFF.

This chain links TRBV19 with TRBJ1-5; 7 nucleotides match TRBD1. There are 14 residues in the CDR3. Trimming cost V 4 bases and J 5 bases; bases outside gene matches: 5. The germline gives CDR1 LNHDA, CDR2 SQIVND (reference sequence). The CDR3: CASSTWTGDQPQHF. The CDR3, as DNA: TGTGCCAGTAGTACTTGGACAGGTGATCAGCCCCAGCATTTT.

The chain carries TRBV7-9 and TRBJ2-3, with D possibly called TRBD1 or TRBD2 (6 bases each). Germline CDR1 reads SEHNR; CDR2 reads FQNEAQ (reference sequence). V gave up 5 bases and J gave up 9 bases, with 21 bases separating them. The CDR3 runs 15 residues. The CDR3 DNA sequence: TGTGCCAGCAGCCCTTGGGACATTCCGGAGGGGACGCAGTATTTT. Its translation is CASSPWDIPEGTQYF.

This clonotype was detected only a few times. The chain uses TRBV28 and TRBJ2-5; 10 bases are shared with TRBD1. Looked up from germline, CDR1 is MDHEN and CDR2 is SYDVKM. The CDR3 runs 15 residues. J lost 4 bases, V lost 7 bases, and 9 bases had no gene match. In nucleotides, the CDR3 is TGTGCCAGCACCCCGGGGGACAGGGGAAGAGAGACCCAGTACTTC. It is translated as CASTPGDRGRETQYF. The whole variable domain, filled in from reference TRBV28 and TRBJ2-5, reads DVKVTQSSRYLVKRTGEKVFLECVQDMDHENMFWYRQDPGLGLRLIYFSYDVKMKEKGDIPEGYSVSREKKERFSLILESASTNQTSMYLCASTPGDRGRETQYFGPGTRLLVL.

This clonotype has a handful of counts. This CDR3 is CASSHGTSGPETQETQYF. The CDR3 DNA is TGTGCCAGCAGTCACGGGACTAGCGGACCGGAGACCCAAGAGACCCAGTACTTC. This chain uses TRBV12-3 or TRBV12-4 with TRBJ2-5, with 11 nucleotides matching TRBD2. The CDR3 sequence is 18 residues long. Trimming at V came to 5 bases and at J to 1 base, leaving 12 bases not matched to a gene.

Ten or more counts support this clonotype. The chain joins TRBV7-9 to TRBJ1-2, with D unresolved. The V gene lost 5 bases and the J gene lost 7 bases, with 14 bases spanning the gap. The CDR3 is 13 residues long. From germline, CDR1 is SEHNR and CDR2 FQNEAQ (reference sequence). CDR3 residues: CASSPPQFSGYTF. The CDR3 DNA reads as TGTGCCAGCAGCCCTCCCCAGTTCTCTGGCTACACCTTC.

This clonotype was detected a few times. The chain has TRBV11-2 and TRBJ2-5; 9 bases are shared with TRBD1. CDR1 is SGHAT, CDR2 FQNNGV, per germline. This CDR3 spans 15 amino acids. The trim removed 4 bases at V and 3 bases at J, leaving 6 bases unmatched. The CDR3 coding sequence is TGTGCCAGCAGCTCCGCCCGGGACAGGGAAGAGACCCAGTACTTC. Its protein product is CASSSARDREETQYF.

This clonotype occurred many times. The chain has TRBV7-2 and TRBJ1-2; 11 bases map to TRBD1. This CDR3 has 15 residues. The trim removed 5 bases at V and 7 bases at J, leaving 9 bases unmatched. Germline CDR1 reads SGHTA; CDR2 reads FQGNSA. The CDR3 loop is CASSNAGDRGGGYTF. Here the CDR3 DNA reads TGTGCCAGCAGCAACGCCGGGGACAGGGGGGGTGGCTACACCTTC.

This clonotype was seen a few times. The V gene is TRBV28, the J gene TRBJ2-4, with 10 bases identical to TRBD1. Per the germline V gene, CDR1 is MDHEN and CDR2 is SYDVKM. The CDR3 consists of 18 residues. The V and J ends lost 1 base and 0 bases, in that order; junction bases with no gene match: 6. CDR3 coding DNA: TGTGCCAGCAGTTTATTTCCAGGACAGGGGGTAGCCAAAAACATTCAGTACTTC. Its translation: CASSLFPGQGVAKNIQYF.

Points on this clonotype: It is likely a read error, because the conserved phenylalanine at the end of the CDR3 is missing. The gene calls are TRBV5-6 and TRBJ1-2, with no clear D. Germline loops: CDR1 SGHDT, CDR2 YYEEEE. This CDR3 has 13 amino acids. CDR3 sequence: CAISLRGNDCYTV. The DNA of the CDR3 is TGTGCCATCAGCTTAAGAGGGAACGATTGCTACACCGTC.

The rearrangement uses TRBV12-3 or TRBV12-4 and TRBJ1-6; 10 bases match TRBD1. This CDR3 is 17 amino acids long. The junction had 5 bases not matched to a gene; V was cut back by 5 bases and J by 1 base. CDR3 in amino acids: CASSTRQGASYNSPLHF. The CDR3 DNA is TGTGCCAGCAGTACCCGACAGGGGGCTTCCTATAATTCACCCCTCCACTTT.

The chain couples TRBV19 to TRBJ2-7, with unresolved D. Trimming cost V 3 bases and J 0 bases, with 12 bases left between them. Looked up from germline, CDR1 is LNHDA and CDR2 is SQIVND (reference sequence). The CDR3 spans 15 residues. The CDR3: CASSISPDPSYEQYF. In DNA form, the CDR3 reads TGTGCCAGTAGTATCTCGCCGGATCCCTCCTACGAGCAGTACTTC.

The V and J genes are TRBV27 and TRBJ1-2; the match to TRBD1 covers 10 bases. The CDR3 consists of 14 residues. The V segment lost 1 base and the J segment 8 bases; nucleotides outside the gene matches: 4. Germline V gene lookup returns CDR1 MNHEY and CDR2 SMNVEV (reference sequence). The CDR3 sequence: CASSLLGTGVGYTF. The CDR3 DNA follows: TGTGCCAGCAGTTTATTGGGGACAGGGGTAGGCTACACCTTC.

The chain carries TRBV28 and TRBJ1-2; D is unclear. CDR3 size: 14 residues. Trimming removed 1 base at V and 4 bases at J, with 10 bases between. Germline lookup yields CDR1 MDHEN and CDR2 SYDVKM. CDR3 nucleotide sequence: TGTGCCAGCAGTTTATTTGGGGATAGCTATGGCTACACCTTC. Translated, it gives CASSLFGDSYGYTF.